These 18 T cell receptor beta chains came from one sample sequenced in a study of blood T cell repertoires in COVID-19. TCRdb's table, derived via immunoSEQ multiplex PCR, lists solely in-frame clones and lacks some. The sample carries 250,000 or so clones, roughly 77% recorded once. Sequenced material: peripheral blood. Receptors originate from a woman over 75 with acute or convalescent COVID-19.

This clone showed up just once. The chain links TRBV5-4 to TRBJ2-5; 9 positions agree with TRBD2. With 0 bases clipped from V and 5 bases from J, the junction kept 11 bases outside the gene matches. This CDR3 has 17 amino acids. Looked up from germline, CDR1 is SGHNT and CDR2 is YYREEE (reference sequence). The CDR3 bases are TGTGCCAGCAGCTTGGATTTTGGCGGGGGGGGCCGGGAGACCCAGTACTTC. Amino acids: CASSLDFGGGGRETQYF.

The genes are TRBV3-1 (or the pseudogene TRBV3-2) and TRBJ1-6; TRBD1 matches at 9 bases. V lost 1 base and J lost 7; bases outside the gene matches: 14. CDR1 LGHDT and CDR2 YNNKEL come from the germline V gene (reference sequence). The CDR3 is 19 amino acids. CDR3 sequence (DNA): TGTGCCAGCAGCCAAGGCCCCGGACAGGGGAGAGGGCAAAATTCACCCCTCCACTTT. Its protein product is CASSQGPGQGRGQNSPLHF.

V gene TRBV9 combines with J gene TRBJ2-2; no definite D call. V dropped 0 bases and J dropped 2 bases, with 8 bases sitting between them. Germline lookup yields CDR1 SGDLS and CDR2 YYNGEE. The CDR3 has 15 amino acids. CDR3 in DNA: TGTGCCAGCAGCGTAGGTCAGATAAACACCGGGGAGCTGTTTTTT. Protein sequence: CASSVGQINTGELFF.

The chain has TRBV5-4 and TRBJ1-2, with a possible D match to TRBD1 (6 bases). Trimming cost V 0 bases and J 7 bases, with 16 bases left between them. Germline-derived CDR1 and CDR2 are SGHNT and YYREEE (reference sequence). The CDR3 has 15 residues. CDR3 sequence: CASSLVGLGAIGYTF. DNA for the CDR3: TGTGCCAGCAGCTTGGTAGGGCTGGGGGCCATTGGCTACACCTTC.

The chain employs TRBV19 and TRBJ1-2, with D hard to call. The CDR3 length is 14 residues. Germline values: CDR1 LNHDA, CDR2 SQIVND (reference sequence). The V and J ends lost 6 bases and 4 bases respectively, with 15 bases between them. This CDR3 reads CASSTQSQAYGYTF. The CDR3 nucleotides are TGTGCCAGTAGCACCCAAAGCCAGGCCTATGGCTACACCTTC.

The genes are TRBV2 and TRBJ1-6; possible D gene TRBD1, 6 bases. The length of the CDR3 is 13 residues. Germline CDR1 and CDR2: SNHLY and FYNNEI. V was cut by 6 bases and J by 8 bases, with 11 bases left in between. The CDR3 sequence: CASSQTGYSPLHF. CDR3 DNA: TGTGCCAGCAGCCAAACAGGGTATTCACCCCTCCACTTT.

The chain uses TRBV18 and TRBJ2-6; D call uncertain. CDR3 length equals 13 residues. The V end was cut by 6 bases, the J end by 0 bases, with 3 bases between. Per the germline V gene, CDR1 is KGHSH and CDR2 is LQKENI. DNA of the CDR3: TGTGCCAGCTCCCGCTCTGGGGCCAACGTCCTGACTTTC. Its translation: CASSRSGANVLTF.

V gene TRBV28 combines with J gene TRBJ2-6; D is uncertain. V lost 6 bases to trimming and J lost 1 base, with 7 bases between them. The germline V gene has CDR1 MDHEN and CDR2 SYDVKM. This CDR3 has 14 amino acids. The CDR3 reads CASSLSSGANVLTF. CDR3 nucleotides: TGTGCCAGCAGCCTTTCGTCTGGGGCCAACGTCCTGACTTTC.

Written as DNA, the CDR3 is TGTGCCAGCAGCTTATCTACGGGGGAGACCCAGTACTTC. Its translation is CASSLSTGETQYF. The chain couples TRBV7-2 to TRBJ2-5; tentative D call: TRBD2 (5 bases). With 2 bases removed from V and 5 bases from J, the gap between germline ends came to 9 bases. Germline values: CDR1 SGHTA, CDR2 FQGNSA. This CDR3 has 13 residues. The entire variable domain, with the rest obtained from reference TRBV7-2 and TRBJ2-5, is as follows: GAGVSQSPSNKVTEKGKDVELRCDPISGHTALYWYRQSLGQGLEFLIYFQGNSAPDKSGLPSDRFSAERTGGSVSTLTIQRTQQEDSAVYLCASSLSTGETQYFGPGTRLLVL.

The chain recombines TRBV19 with TRBJ1-6; D is unclear. Trimming removed 5 bases at V and 6 bases at J, with 14 bases between. Germline V gives CDR1 LNHDA, CDR2 SQIVND (reference sequence). The CDR3 length is 15 residues. The CDR3 region has the DNA TGTGCCAGTAGTGACTCGTCGGTCGGTAATTCACCCCTCCACTTT. Translation gives CASSDSSVGNSPLHF.

The V call is TRBV28, the J call TRBJ1-6; the D is unclear. Germline loops: CDR1 MDHEN, CDR2 SYDVKM. The CDR3 has 13 residues. V dropped 5 bases and J dropped 15 bases, with 17 bases sitting between them. The DNA of the CDR3 is TGTGCCAGCAGTCCAACTCCGGGGTTTGGCCTCCACTTT. The encoded protein is CASSPTPGFGLHF.

This clone was observed once. The CDR3 spells CASSVAGGRGTDTQYF. Written as DNA, the CDR3 is TGTGCCAGCAGCGTAGCGGGAGGGCGGGGCACAGATACGCAGTATTTT. This chain uses TRBV9 with TRBJ2-3, with 8 bases matching TRBD2. The CDR3 consists of 16 residues. CDR1 and CDR2 from the germline V gene are SGDLS and YYNGEE. V dropped 0 bases and J dropped 1; count of bases not matched to a gene: 4.

The CDR3, as DNA: TGTGCCAGCAGCTGGACAGTCGGCAATCAGCCCCAGCATTTT. Translating it yields CASSWTVGNQPQHF. The V call is TRBV2, the J call TRBJ1-5; weak D call: TRBD1 (6 bases). CDR1 is SNHLY and CDR2 is FYNNEI in the germline V gene. CDR3 length equals 14 residues. V lost 6 bases and J 2 bases, leaving 11 bases between the germline ends.

This chain joins TRBV4-2 and TRBJ2-4; D remains ambiguous. This CDR3 spans 14 amino acids. Trimming took 0 bases from V and 5 from J, leaving 8 bases between them. Per germline, CDR1 LGHNA and CDR2 YNFKEQ. The CDR3 DNA reads TGTGCCAGCAGCCAAGATCGGAGTCAAAACATTCAGTACTTC. Translation: CASSQDRSQNIQYF.

The chain employs TRBV10-3 and TRBJ2-1; 9 nucleotides line up with TRBD2. With 4 bases clipped from V and 3 bases from J, the junction kept 4 bases outside the gene matches. CDR3 size: 15 residues. CDR1 is ENHRY, CDR2 SYGVKD, per germline. The CDR3 loop reads CAISAGTSSYNEQFF. CDR3 DNA sequence: TGTGCCATCAGTGCCGGGACTAGCAGCTACAATGAGCAGTTCTTC.

V usage is TRBV4-3 and J usage is TRBJ2-7, with 7 bases lining up with TRBD2. Germline V gives CDR1 LGHNA, CDR2 YSLEER. The CDR3 covers 15 residues. The V segment lost 3 bases and the J segment 0 bases; nucleotides outside the gene matches: 5. This CDR3 reads CASSQGSGASYEQYF. CDR3 DNA: TGCGCCAGCAGCCAGGGGAGCGGGGCCTCCTACGAGCAGTACTTC.

V usage is TRBV2 and J usage is TRBJ2-7; no clear D. The CDR3 sequence is 11 residues long. The V and J ends lost 4 bases and 6 bases respectively, with 7 bases between them. Germline V gene sequence: CDR1 SNHLY, CDR2 FYNNEI. CDR3 nucleotides: TGTGCCAGCAGTGTGGTCGGCGAGCAGTACTTC. It encodes CASSVVGEQYF.

V and J are TRBV12-5 and TRBJ1-5, with D unclear. Trimming stripped 4 bases from V and 5 bases from J, with 6 bases between. This CDR3 contains 12 residues. In germline, CDR1 is LGHNT, CDR2 FRNRAP. Written as DNA, the CDR3 is TGTGCTAGTGGTTCGGGATATCAGCCCCAGCATTTT. Translated, it gives CASGSGYQPQHF.